Each of the 26 T cell receptor beta chains below was sequenced from the same sample in a study of T cells in women clearing cervical HPV infection. This table comes from immunoSEQ multiplex PCR, and its TCRdb copy is limited to in-frame clones, with some not included. The listing contains around 17,000 clones. Sequences were obtained from blood buffy coat. Source of these receptors: a woman aged 18 to 75 with a cervical HPV16 infection that either progressed to CIN3+ or cleared (not recorded which).

As to this clone: The read terminates 3 residues ahead of where the CDR3 ends, so the germline J gene completes it. The rearrangement joins TRBV29-1 to TRBJ1-1; D is perhaps TRBD1 (5 bases). The CDR3 consists of 15 residues. Germline V CDR1 and CDR2: SQVTM, ANQGSEA. V lost 0 bases to trimming and J lost 1 base, with 12 bases between them. CDR3 DNA (partial): TGCAGCGTTGAAGACTTAGCCGGGGGGAACACTGAA. Amino acid sequence: CSVEDLAGGNTE. The CDR3 reads in full as CSVEDLAGGNTEAFF.

To note about this clone: The read comes to an end 3 residues before the CDR3 does, leaving the germline J gene to fill in the end. The V and J genes are TRBV5-6 and TRBJ2-1, with TRBD1 as a possible D gene (5 bases). V was clipped by 0 bases and J by 9 bases, with 10 bases between them. The CDR3 totals 13 residues. Germline assignment: CDR1 SGHDT and CDR2 YYEEEE. The DNA read from the CDR3 is TGTGCCAGCAGCTTGGGGCAGGGCAGTGAG. Amino acid sequence: CASSLGQGSE. The CDR3 in its entirety is CASSLGQGSEQFF.

Of note for this clone: Sequencing ends 3 residues short of the CDR3 end; the germline J gene provides the rest. This chain joins TRBV5-6 and TRBJ1-3; a possible D gene is TRBD1 (6 bases). Germline CDR1 reads SGHDT; CDR2 reads YYEEEE. V lost 0 bases to trimming and J lost 6 bases, with 13 bases between them. The CDR3 runs to 15 residues. The CDR3 bases that were read are TGTGCCAGCAGCTTGGTGGGACAAGCGGAAAACACC. Translated: CASSLVGQAENT. The whole CDR3 protein reads CASSLVGQAENTIYF.

On this clone itself: The sequence runs out 3 residues before the end of the CDR3; the remainder is reconstructed from the germline J gene. V and J are TRBV20-1 and TRBJ1-1; a possible D gene is TRBD1 (5 bases). The CDR3 extends over 13 amino acids. Trimming took 6 bases from V and 2 from J, leaving 13 bases between them. Germline V lookup: CDR1 DFQATT, CDR2 SNEGSKA (reference sequence). The sequenced CDR3 bases are TGCAGTGCCACGACGGGGGTTAACACTGAA. This translates into CSATTGVNTE. The CDR3, in full, reads CSATTGVNTEAFF.

On this clone: Read coverage stops 3 residues before the CDR3 terminus; the germline J gene supplies the remainder. The chain links TRBV19 to TRBJ1-5, with unresolved D. The V end lost 7 bases, the J end lost 6 bases, and 16 bases lay between the germline ends. CDR3 size: 14 residues. Germline CDR1 reads LNHDA; CDR2 reads SQIVND (reference sequence). CDR3 residues: CASTIGGFGQPQHF. Incomplete CDR3 DNA: TGTGCCAGTACCATCGGAGGGTTCGGTCAGCCC.

Of note for this clone: The CDR3 goes on 3 residues after the read ends, and that part is filled in from the germline J gene. This chain links TRBV5-4 with TRBJ2-1; 11 bases fit TRBD1. V lost 7 bases, J lost 4 bases, and 7 bases stayed unmatched. The length of the CDR3 is 15 residues. Germline V gene data show CDR1 as SGHNT and CDR2 as YYREEE (reference sequence). The part of the CDR3 DNA that was read is TGTGCCAGCCTAGACCGGGACAGGGGGTACAATGAG. Its translation is CASLDRDRGYNE. The entire CDR3 protein reads CASLDRDRGYNEQFF.

For this clone: The read terminates 3 residues ahead of where the CDR3 ends, so the germline J gene completes it. The chain links TRBV28 to TRBJ1-4; 9 bases match TRBD1. The CDR3 is made up of 15 amino acids. V was clipped by 6 bases and J by 6 bases; unmatched bases: 8. Per the germline V gene, CDR1 is MDHEN and CDR2 is SYDVKM. The CDR3: CASRLSTGGDEKLFF. CDR3 DNA, as far as it was read: TGTGCCAGCAGACTGTCAACAGGGGGCGATGAAAAA.

A note on this clone: The read falls 3 residues short of the CDR3 end, and the missing part is taken from the germline J gene. This chain uses TRBV10-3 with TRBJ1-2; maybe TRBD1 (6 bases). This CDR3 region has 14 residues. V lost 3 bases and J lost 6, with 14 bases in between. CDR1 and CDR2 from the germline V gene are ENHRY and SYGVKD. CDR3 bases read: TGTGCCATCAGTGATCTCCAGGGGTCGCATGGC. This gives the protein CAISDLQGSHG. The complete CDR3 protein is CAISDLQGSHGYTF.

A word on this clone: The CDR3 extends 3 residues past the end of the read, so its final part is completed from the germline J gene. This chain connects TRBV5-1 to TRBJ1-2; D perhaps matches TRBD1 (5 bases). Per germline, CDR1 SGHRS and CDR2 YFSETQ. V was clipped by 2 bases and J by 0 bases, with 14 bases between them. CDR3 length: 16 residues. The CDR3 reads CASSLSSGLTNYGYTF. The DNA read from the CDR3 is TGCGCCAGCAGCTTAAGTTCAGGGCTAACTAACTATGGC.

As to this clone: The read is 3 residues too short to cover the CDR3 end, so that end is filled in from the germline J gene. The V call is TRBV12-5, the J call TRBJ2-1; D unclear. The CDR3 has 14 residues. Looked up from germline, CDR1 is LGHNT and CDR2 is FRNRAP. Trimming stripped 7 bases from V and 0 bases from J, with 10 bases between. CDR3 DNA, as far as it was read: TGTGCTAGTGCCCTGACAAGCTCCTACAATGAG. Its protein is CASALTSSYNE. The full CDR3 is CASALTSSYNEQFF.

The CDR3 sequence is CASSLSPGAGELFF. The part of the CDR3 DNA that was read is TGTGCCAGCAGCTTAAGTCCCGGGGCCGGGGAG. The chain recombines TRBV7-2 with TRBJ2-2; tentatively, D is TRBD2 (5 bases). The sequence runs out 3 residues before the end of the CDR3; the remainder is reconstructed from the germline J gene. Germline V lookup: CDR1 SGHTA, CDR2 FQGNSA. The CDR3 length is 14 residues. V was pared by 2 bases and J by 6 bases, with 10 bases between. The variable domain in full, completed from reference TRBV7-2 and TRBJ2-2, reads GAGVSQSPSNKVTEKGKDVELRCDPISGHTALYWYRQSLGQGLEFLIYFQGNSAPDKSGLPSDRFSAERTGGSVSTLTIQRTQQEDSAVYLCASSLSPGAGELFFGEGSRLTVL.

To note about this clone: The read stops 3 residues short of the end of the CDR3; the missing end is completed from the germline J gene. V and J are TRBV4-1 and TRBJ2-7; D may correspond to TRBD1 or TRBD2 (6 bases each). The CDR3 spans 14 residues. Germline assignment: CDR1 MGHRA and CDR2 YSYEKL. The germline V and J ends were trimmed by 8 bases and 2 bases, with 16 bases remaining between them. The CDR3: CASGRTAPPYEQYF. CDR3 bases read: TGCGCCAGCGGGAGGACAGCACCTCCCTACGAG.

In the case of this clone: The sequence runs out 3 residues before the end of the CDR3; the remainder is reconstructed from the germline J gene. This chain uses TRBV19 with TRBJ1-5; D is perhaps TRBD1 (5 bases). Looked up from germline, CDR1 is LNHDA and CDR2 is SQIVND (reference sequence). The CDR3 runs 16 residues. V lost 3 bases to trimming and J lost 4 bases, with 16 bases between them. Partial CDR3 DNA: TGTGCCAGTAGTATTGGCTGGCAGGGTGCGAATCAGCCC. Its protein product is CASSIGWQGANQP. The full CDR3 protein reads CASSIGWQGANQPQHF.

As regards this clone: The read halts 3 residues ahead of the CDR3 end, with the missing end drawn from the germline J gene. The V gene is TRBV20-1, the J gene TRBJ2-5, with D hard to call. The CDR3 loop spans 12 amino acids. Trimming removed 3 bases from V and 2 bases from J, with 7 bases in between. Germline loops: CDR1 DFQATT, CDR2 SNEGSKA (reference sequence). The CDR3 bases that were read are TGCAGTGCTAGCAGGCTTCAAGAGACC. Its protein is CSASRLQET. The CDR3 reads in full as CSASRLQETQYF.

Regarding this clone: Read data end 3 residues before the CDR3 end; the end is taken from the germline J gene. This chain uses TRBV27 with TRBJ1-2; TRBD1 might be the D (5 bases). This CDR3 is built from 14 residues. Trimming took 7 bases from V and 7 from J, leaving 19 bases between them. CDR1 MNHEY and CDR2 SMNVEV come from the germline V gene (reference sequence). The covered CDR3 bases are TGTGCCAGCACCTCGTGGGGAGGGGAAATTGGC. Translating gives CASTSWGGEIG. The full CDR3 reads CASTSWGGEIGYTF.

Note on this clone: The read comes to an end 3 residues before the CDR3 does, leaving the germline J gene to fill in the end. The rearrangement joins TRBV6-2 or TRBV6-3 to TRBJ2-3; 12 positions match TRBD1. CDR3 length: 15 amino acids. Germline values: CDR1 MNHEY, CDR2 SVGEGT. The V and J ends lost 3 bases and 5 bases, in that order; junction bases with no gene match: 3. CDR3 DNA, as far as it was read: TGTGCCAGCAGTTATGGGACAGGGGGCGGAGATACG. Translated: CASSYGTGGGDT. The CDR3, in full, reads CASSYGTGGGDTQYF.

Concerning this clone itself: Coverage ceases 3 residues before the CDR3 finishes, and the germline J gene fills in the end. The chain has TRBV6-2 or TRBV6-3 and TRBJ1-1; D is ambiguous. V was clipped by 5 bases and J by 7 bases, with 8 bases between them. CDR1 and CDR2 (germline): MNHEY, SVGEGT. CDR3 size: 11 residues. CDR3 loop: CASSHGLEAFF. The CDR3 DNA, read in part, is TGTGCCAGCAGTCACGGACTTGAA.

In the case of this clone: The missing CDR3 end, 3 residues past where the read stops, is filled in from the germline J gene. The chain is built from TRBV6-2 or TRBV6-3 and TRBJ1-1; TRBD1 aligns across 9 bases. CDR1 is MNHEY, CDR2 SVGEGT, per germline. J was trimmed by 4 bases and V by 7 bases; bases with no gene match: 7. The CDR3 loop spans 14 amino acids. CDR3 DNA, as far as it was read: TGTGCCAGCATTGGGACAGGGTTCGGCACTGAA. It specifies CASIGTGFGTE. The entire CDR3 is CASIGTGFGTEAFF.

Concerning this clone: The CDR3 goes on 3 residues after the read ends, and that part is filled in from the germline J gene. The V gene is TRBV20-1, the J gene TRBJ1-4; weak D call: TRBD1 (5 bases). This CDR3 spans 13 amino acids. V lost 3 bases and J lost 4, with 9 bases in between. Germline V gives CDR1 DFQATT, CDR2 SNEGSKA (reference sequence). The part of the CDR3 DNA that was read is TGCAGTGCTAGTTCGGGGGTTAATGAAAAA. Amino acids: CSASSGVNEK. The complete CDR3 sequence is CSASSGVNEKLFF.

On this clone: The read halts 3 residues ahead of the CDR3 end, with the missing end drawn from the germline J gene. V is TRBV30 and J is TRBJ1-1; D gene ambiguous. Germline V CDR1 and CDR2: GTSNPN, SVGIG (reference sequence). This CDR3 has 14 residues. The V end lost 2 bases, the J end lost 4 bases, and 14 bases lay between the germline ends. The CDR3 spells CAWSKPVTGTEAFF. The sequenced CDR3 bases are TGTGCCTGGAGTAAACCTGTCACGGGCACTGAA.

By frequency, this clone is medium-sized. The DNA ends 3 residues before the CDR3 does, and the rest of the CDR3 is filled in from the germline J gene. J is TRBJ1-2 and V is TRBV29-1, with 7 bases identical to TRBD1. The CDR3 extends over 13 amino acids. From germline, CDR1 is SQVTM and CDR2 ANQGSEA. V lost 6 bases, J lost 2 bases, and 6 bases stayed unmatched. CDR3 bases read: TGCAGCGTAGAGCCGGGACAGAACTATGGC. It specifies CSVEPGQNYG. The full CDR3 protein reads CSVEPGQNYGYTF.

Remarks on this clone: The read gets to within 3 residues of the CDR3 end, and the germline J gene fills in the rest. This chain joins TRBV5-1 and TRBJ2-7, with no clear D. There are 14 residues in the CDR3. The germline V gene encodes CDR1 SGHRS and CDR2 YFSETQ. The ends were cut back, 0 bases at V and 1 base at J, with 8 bases in the middle. The DNA read from the CDR3 is TGCGCCAGCAGCTTGGAGGGCCCATCCTACGAG. This codes for CASSLEGPSYE. The whole CDR3 protein is CASSLEGPSYEQYF. The variable domain in full, with the rest retrieved from reference TRBV5-1 and TRBJ2-7, is KAGVTQTPRYLIKTRGQQVTLSCSPISGHRSVSWYQQTPGQGLQFLFEYFSETQRNKGNFPGRFSGRQFSNSRSEMNVSTLELGDSALYLCASSLEGPSYEQYFGPGTRLTVT.

Concerning this clone: The read terminates 3 residues before the CDR3 end, so the remaining end is supplied by the germline J gene. The chain combines TRBV29-1 with TRBJ1-5; D possibly corresponds to TRBD1 (5 bases). Germline V CDR1 and CDR2: SQVTM, ANQGSEA. This CDR3 has 13 residues. V lost 4 bases to trimming and J lost 5 bases, with 12 bases between them. The sequenced part of the CDR3 DNA is TGCAGCGTTGCCCAGGGAAGAGATCAGCCC. Translating it yields CSVAQGRDQP. The full CDR3 sequence reads CSVAQGRDQPQHF.

Notes on this clone: With the read ending 3 residues before the CDR3 end, the germline J gene is used to fill in that end. The chain carries TRBV19 and TRBJ1-1; D gene uncertain. Germline CDR1 reads LNHDA; CDR2 reads SQIVND (reference sequence). V lost 3 bases, J lost 0 bases, and 5 bases lay in between. This CDR3 spans 13 amino acids. This CDR3 reads CASSIRVNTEAFF. The CDR3 bases that were read are TGTGCCAGTAGTATCCGGGTGAACACTGAA.

Comments on this clone: An end of the junction does not agree with germline; a read error may underlie this. The missing CDR3 end, 3 residues past where the read stops, is filled in from the germline J gene. The same CDR3 arises from other DNA sequences in this sample as well. The chain uses TRBV19 and TRBJ1-1, with TRBD1 matching over 9 bases. Germline loops: CDR1 LNHDA, CDR2 SQIVND (reference sequence). CDR3 length equals 16 residues. Incomplete CDR3 DNA: TGTGCCAGTAGCATAGTGGCGGGACAGGGCAACACTGAA. This encodes CASSIVAGQGNTE. The full CDR3 is CASSIVAGQGNTEAFF.

Of note for this clone: The CDR3 end falls 3 residues outside the read, so it is completed with the germline J gene. The V and J genes are TRBV2 and TRBJ1-1; possibly TRBD1 for D (6 bases). V shed 6 bases and J shed 6 bases, with 17 bases lying between them. Germline V gene data show CDR1 as SNHLY and CDR2 as FYNNEI. There are 14 residues in the CDR3. CDR3 DNA (partial): TGTGCCAGCAGACCGTCCGGGACAATCTCTGAA. Encoded protein: CASRPSGTISE. The CDR3 in full is CASRPSGTISEAFF.